This is a list of T cell receptor beta chains from one sample in a study of CD8 T cells in Susac syndrome. One entry per CDR3 protein results from TCRdb running MiXCR on the immunoSEQ multiplex PCR reads. The data show roughly 110,000 distinct CDR3 sequences, with approximately 93% seen just once and 0.41% held by the top ten. Sequencing used CD8+ T cells from PBMCs. These receptors all stem from a human donor with Susac syndrome. Each CDR3 is given with its conserved first and last residue. The D gene is left open where the match is weak. Rows give clone size only sometimes, using once, few, many, or a class for an expanded clone.

size	V	J	D	DNA	CDR3
once	TRBV6-2/TRBV6-3	TRBJ1-2	-	TGTGCCAGCAGTTACTCCGGACAGCACTATGGCTACACCTTC	CASSYSGQHYGYTF
-	TRBV5-4	TRBJ2-3	-	TGTGCCAGCAGCTTGGGGGGGGCATCCGGAGATACGCAGTATTTT	CASSLGGASGDTQYF
-	TRBV12-3/TRBV12-4	TRBJ2-2	-	TGTGCCAGCAGCCCCCTTGGCGGGGAACCCGGGGAGCTGTTTTTT	CASSPLGGEPGELFF
-	TRBV7-6	TRBJ2-5	-	TGTGCCAGCAGCCCCCTGGGAGCGGGCCCCCAAGAGACCCAGTACTTC	CASSPLGAGPQETQYF
once	TRBV7-2	TRBJ2-1	-	TGTGCCAGCACCTCGCCCGGAGGGGGGGGAATAAGCTCCTACAATGAGCAGTTCTTC	CASTSPGGGGISSYNEQFF
-	TRBV7-2	TRBJ1-1	-	TGTGCCAGCACCCTTAATCGGAACACTGAAGCTTTCTTT	CASTLNRNTEAFF
-	TRBV7-2	TRBJ1-1	TRBD1	TGTGCCAGCAGCAAGACCGCCCGGACAGGGAAACTTGACACTGAAGCTTTCTTT	CASSKTARTGKLDTEAFF
once	TRBV9	TRBJ2-2	TRBD2	TGTGCCAGCAGCGCTGCGGCGGGGGCGAACACCGGGGAGCTGTTTTTT	CASSAAAGANTGELFF
-	TRBV2	TRBJ2-1	-	TGTGCCAGCAGTGATTCCCAGGTCAACAATGAGCAGTTCTTC	CASSDSQVNNEQFF
-	TRBV6-5	TRBJ2-2	-	TGTGCCAGCAGTTACTCGCCAGCCCAAACAAACGGGGAGCTGTTTTTT	CASSYSPAQTNGELFF
-	TRBV6-6	TRBJ2-2	-	TGTGCCAGCAGTCAGAGCGCGAACACCGGGGAGCTGTTTTTT	CASSQSANTGELFF
-	TRBV20-1	TRBJ1-2	-	TGCAGTGCTAGAGACCGGGAGTCCTATGGCTACACCTTC	CSARDRESYGYTF
-	TRBV3-1	TRBJ1-2	-	TGTGCCAGCAGCCAGCGGACAGCCCTTTGGGGCTACACCTTC	CASSQRTALWGYTF
once	TRBV29-1	TRBJ2-6	-	TGCAGCGTTGTAACAGAGCCCTCCTCTGGGGCCAACGTCCTGACTTTC	CSVVTEPSSGANVLTF